A selection of T cell receptor beta chains follows, all from one sample in a study of blood T cell repertoires in COVID-19. This table comes from immunoSEQ multiplex PCR, and its TCRdb copy is limited to in-frame clones, with some not included. The sample has about 250,000 clones, around 81% seen once. The sample taken for sequencing was peripheral blood. Source of these receptors: a person aged 70 to 85 with COVID-19, enrolled during active disease. Each CDR3 is given with its conserved first and last residue. D genes are given only for firm matches. For some rows the clone size is stated as once, few or many, or as a class when expanded; others skip it.

clone_size j_call v_call d_call cdr3_aa cdr3_nt
. TRBJ2-3 TRBV7-9 TRBD2 CASSLLAGAADTQYF TGTGCCAGCAGTCTTTTAGCGGGAGCGGCAGATACGCAGTATTTT
. TRBJ1-1 TRBV30 . CAWSGGSRERAFF TGTGCCTGGAGTGGGGGTTCGAGGGAAAGGGCTTTCTTT
once TRBJ1-4 TRBV7-9 TRBD1 CASSPPGQGYEKLFF TGTGCCAGCAGCCCCCCGGGACAGGGATATGAAAAACTGTTTTTT
. TRBJ2-1 TRBV19 TRBD2 CASRKAGGPAEQFF TGTGCCAGTAGAAAAGCGGGAGGGCCAGCTGAGCAGTTCTTC
many TRBJ1-2 TRBV6-5 . CASSYSIRGKNYGYTF TGTGCCAGCAGTTACTCGATACGTGGCAAGAACTATGGCTACACCTTC
. TRBJ1-1 TRBV7-2 . CASSSSRRGTEAFF TGTGCCAGCAGCTCCTCCAGAAGGGGCACTGAAGCTTTCTTT
. TRBJ1-2 TRBV29-1 . CSAWGGEGGYTF TGCAGCGCCTGGGGGGGGGAAGGCGGCTACACCTTC
. TRBJ1-3 TRBV7-9 . CANTRGSGNTIYF TGTGCCAACACAAGGGGCTCTGGAAACACCATATATTTT
. TRBJ1-5 TRBV28 TRBD1 CANTGAAQPQHF TGTGCCAATACAGGGGCCGCTCAGCCCCAGCATTTT
. TRBJ2-3 TRBV27 . CASSVQTGRNTDTQYF TGTGCCAGCAGTGTCCAGACAGGTAGAAACACAGATACGCAGTATTTT
. TRBJ1-1 TRBV29-1 TRBD1 CSETGGLDTEAFF TGCAGCGAAACAGGGGGCCTGGACACTGAAGCTTTCTTT
. TRBJ2-2 TRBV5-1 TRBD1 CASSYTGGAGELFF TGCGCCAGCAGCTATACAGGGGGCGCCGGGGAGCTGTTTTTT
few TRBJ2-7 TRBV7-9 TRBD1 CASSETGAFYEQYF TGTGCCAGCAGCGAGACAGGGGCCTTCTACGAGCAGTACTTC
. TRBJ1-2 TRBV12-3/TRBV12-4 . CASSDPGDGYTF TGTGCCAGCAGTGATCCAGGGGATGGCTACACCTTC
. TRBJ2-7 TRBV7-8 TRBD1 CASSLRDRSYEQYF TGTGCCAGCAGCTTAAGGGACAGGTCCTACGAGCAGTACTTC
. TRBJ2-3 TRBV7-3 . CASSRTTGSVSGTQYF TGTGCCAGCAGCCGAACGACAGGCTCGGTCTCGGGTACGCAGTATTTT
. TRBJ1-4 TRBV6-6 TRBD1 CASRTGGTEKLFF TGTGCCAGCAGGACAGGGGGGACTGAAAAACTGTTTTTT
. TRBJ2-1 TRBV5-1 TRBD1 CASSIGQGALSEQFF TGCGCCAGCAGCATCGGACAGGGAGCCCTAAGTGAGCAGTTCTTC
. TRBJ2-1 TRBV5-4 . CASSSSRQASYNEQFF TGTGCCAGCAGCTCATCCCGGCAGGCCTCCTACAATGAGCAGTTCTTC
once TRBJ1-1 TRBV9 . CASSLRTESTEAFF TGTGCCAGCAGCCTTCGGACAGAGTCAACTGAAGCTTTCTTT
. TRBJ2-2 TRBV10-1 TRBD1 CASSLPDRYTGELFF TGCGCCAGCAGTCTCCCGGACAGGTACACCGGGGAGCTGTTTTTT
. TRBJ1-4 TRBV2 TRBD1 CASRMGQSGEKLFF TGTGCCAGCAGGATGGGACAGTCGGGGGAAAAACTGTTTTTT
. TRBJ2-3 TRBV3-1/TRBV3-2 TRBD2 CASSQVAGFTDTQYF TGTGCCAGCAGCCAAGTAGCGGGGTTCACAGATACGCAGTATTTT
. TRBJ2-7 TRBV5-1 TRBD1 CASSLRQGSSYEQYF TGCGCCAGCAGCTTAAGACAGGGGAGCTCCTACGAGCAGTACTTC
. TRBJ1-5 TRBV28 . CASSSGIQPQHF TGTGCCAGCAGTTCAGGGATTCAGCCCCAGCATTTT
once TRBJ2-7 TRBV15 . CATSRSGYEQYF TGTGCCACCAGCCGTTCAGGGTACGAGCAGTACTTC
. TRBJ1-3 TRBV7-2 . CASSFFPVPGNTIYF TGTGCCAGCAGCTTTTTCCCGGTCCCTGGAAACACCATATATTTT
once TRBJ1-2 TRBV2 . CASSEGQAGFGLGYGYTF TGTGCCAGCAGTGAAGGGCAGGCGGGGTTTGGGCTGGGTTATGGCTACACCTTC
once TRBJ2-2 TRBV5-6 TRBD2 CASSSPGLAGRELFF TGTGCCAGCAGCTCACCGGGACTAGCGGGGAGGGAGCTGTTTTTT
. TRBJ1-2 TRBV3-1/TRBV3-2 . CASSQGSESPGYTF TGTGCCAGCAGCCAAGGGAGTGAGAGTCCAGGCTACACCTTC
. TRBJ1-2 TRBV19 TRBD1 CASSITGDEGYTF TGTGCCAGTAGTATTACAGGGGATGAGGGCTACACCTTC
. TRBJ2-2 TRBV27 . CASSLAVAANTGELFF TGTGCCAGCAGTTTAGCGGTAGCCGCGAACACCGGGGAGCTGTTTTTT
. TRBJ2-3 TRBV5-1 . CASKRGLDTDTQYF TGCGCCAGCAAAAGGGGATTAGACACGGATACGCAGTATTTT
. TRBJ1-5 TRBV6-6 . CASSYQGDGQPQHF TGTGCCAGCAGTTATCAAGGGGATGGGCAGCCCCAGCATTTT
. TRBJ2-7 TRBV6-6 TRBD1 CASSYLPGQAYEQYF TGTGCCAGCAGTTACTTGCCGGGACAGGCCTACGAGCAGTACTTC
. TRBJ1-1 TRBV15 . CATSRVFSGEAFF TGTGCCACCAGCAGAGTGTTTTCAGGTGAAGCTTTCTTT
. TRBJ1-1 TRBV7-2 . CASSLGTAIFAEAFF TGTGCCAGCAGCTTAGGGACAGCCATTTTCGCTGAAGCTTTCTTT
once TRBJ1-1 TRBV5-1 . CASSLVGRPMNTEAFF TGCGCCAGCAGCTTGGTGGGCCGACCTATGAACACTGAAGCTTTCTTT
. TRBJ1-5 TRBV28 . CASMGRQPQHF TGTGCCAGCATGGGCAGGCAGCCCCAGCATTTT
. TRBJ2-7 TRBV6-2/TRBV6-3 TRBD2 CASSYPKPGLAGGPYEQYF TGTGCCAGCAGTTACCCAAAACCGGGACTAGCGGGGGGGCCTTACGAGCAGTACTTC
. TRBJ1-5 TRBV7-2 . CASSLDGQRGNQPQHF TGTGCCAGCAGCTTAGATGGCCAACGGGGCAATCAGCCCCAGCATTTT
. TRBJ1-6 TRBV25-1 . CASSGSAYSPLHF TGTGCCAGCAGTGGCAGCGCCTATTCACCCCTCCACTTT
. TRBJ1-5 TRBV4-1 TRBD1 CASSQEGTAGQPQHF TGCGCCAGCAGCCAAGAGGGGACAGCGGGTCAGCCCCAGCATTTT
. TRBJ1-5 TRBV7-2 . CASSLSRVAFYNQPQHF TGTGCCAGCAGCTTATCCAGGGTAGCCTTCTACAATCAGCCCCAGCATTTT